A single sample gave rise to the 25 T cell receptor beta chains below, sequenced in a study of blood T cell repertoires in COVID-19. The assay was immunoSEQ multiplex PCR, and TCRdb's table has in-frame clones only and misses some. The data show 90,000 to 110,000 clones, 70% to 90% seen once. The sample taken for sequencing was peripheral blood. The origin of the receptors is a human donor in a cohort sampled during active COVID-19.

Written as DNA, the CDR3 is TGCGCCAGCAGCTTGTATCTAGCGGGTAACACCGGGGAGCTGTTTTTT. Translation: CASSLYLAGNTGELFF. J is TRBJ2-2 and V is TRBV5-1, with 8 bases that match TRBD2. The trim removed 1 base at V and 2 bases at J, leaving 4 bases unmatched. The CDR3 is 16 amino acids. Germline CDR1 reads SGHRS; CDR2 reads YFSETQ.

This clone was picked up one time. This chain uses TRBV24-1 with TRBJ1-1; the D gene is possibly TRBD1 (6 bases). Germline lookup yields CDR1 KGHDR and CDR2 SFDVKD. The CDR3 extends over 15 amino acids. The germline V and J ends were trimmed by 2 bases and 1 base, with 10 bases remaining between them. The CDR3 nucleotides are TGTGCCACCAGTGATTCGGGGACATCGAACACTGAAGCTTTCTTT. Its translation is CATSDSGTSNTEAFF.

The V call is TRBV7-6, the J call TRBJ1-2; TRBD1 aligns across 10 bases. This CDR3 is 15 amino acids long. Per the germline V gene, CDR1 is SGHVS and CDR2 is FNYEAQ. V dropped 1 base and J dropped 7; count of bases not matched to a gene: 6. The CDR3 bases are TGTGCCAGCAGCTTAGGTTTGACAGGGGGCCGTGGCTACACCTTC. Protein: CASSLGLTGGRGYTF.

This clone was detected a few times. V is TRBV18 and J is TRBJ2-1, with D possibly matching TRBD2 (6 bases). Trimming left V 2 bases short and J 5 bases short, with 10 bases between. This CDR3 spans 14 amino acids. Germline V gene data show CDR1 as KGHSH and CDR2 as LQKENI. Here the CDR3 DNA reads TGTGCCAGCTCACCAGTAGCGGAAGACAATGAGCAGTTCTTC. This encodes CASSPVAEDNEQFF.

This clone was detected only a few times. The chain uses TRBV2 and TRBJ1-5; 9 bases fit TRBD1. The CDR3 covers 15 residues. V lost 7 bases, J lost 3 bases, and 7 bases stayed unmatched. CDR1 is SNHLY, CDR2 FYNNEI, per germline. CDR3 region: CASKGTGLLNQPQHF. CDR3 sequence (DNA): TGTGCCAGCAAGGGGACAGGGCTCCTCAATCAGCCCCAGCATTTT.

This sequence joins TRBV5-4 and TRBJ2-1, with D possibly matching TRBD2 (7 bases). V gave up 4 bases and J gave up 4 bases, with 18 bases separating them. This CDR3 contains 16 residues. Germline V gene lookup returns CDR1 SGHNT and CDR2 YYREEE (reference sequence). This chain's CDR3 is CASSRVGGATYNEQFF. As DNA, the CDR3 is TGTGCCAGCAGCCGGGTGGGGGGGGCCACATACAATGAGCAGTTCTTC.

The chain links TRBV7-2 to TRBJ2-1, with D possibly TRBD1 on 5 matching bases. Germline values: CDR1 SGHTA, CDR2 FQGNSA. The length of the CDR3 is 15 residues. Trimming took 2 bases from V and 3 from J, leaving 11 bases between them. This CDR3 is CASSLSPGFYNEQFF. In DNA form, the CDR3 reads TGTGCCAGCAGCTTATCCCCAGGGTTCTACAATGAGCAGTTCTTC. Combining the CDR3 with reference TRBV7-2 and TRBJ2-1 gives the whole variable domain GAGVSQSPSNKVTEKGKDVELRCDPISGHTALYWYRQSLGQGLEFLIYFQGNSAPDKSGLPSDRFSAERTGGSVSTLTIQRTQQEDSAVYLCASSLSPGFYNEQFFGPGTRLTVL.

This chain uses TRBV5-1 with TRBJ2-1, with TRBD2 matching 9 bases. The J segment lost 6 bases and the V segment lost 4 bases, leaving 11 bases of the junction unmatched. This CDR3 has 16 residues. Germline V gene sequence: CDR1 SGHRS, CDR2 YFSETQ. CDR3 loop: CASSLRGLAGANEQFF. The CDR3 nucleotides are TGCGCCAGCAGCCTACGGGGGTTAGCGGGAGCCAATGAGCAGTTCTTC. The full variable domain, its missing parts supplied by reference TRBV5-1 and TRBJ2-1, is KAGVTQTPRYLIKTRGQQVTLSCSPISGHRSVSWYQQTPGQGLQFLFEYFSETQRNKGNFPGRFSGRQFSNSRSEMNVSTLELGDSALYLCASSLRGLAGANEQFFGPGTRLTVL.

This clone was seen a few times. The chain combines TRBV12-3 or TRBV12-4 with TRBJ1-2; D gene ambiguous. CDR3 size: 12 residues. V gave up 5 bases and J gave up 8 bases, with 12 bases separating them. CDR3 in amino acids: CASSRLTWGYTF. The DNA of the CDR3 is TGTGCCAGCAGTCGACTAACGTGGGGCTACACCTTC.

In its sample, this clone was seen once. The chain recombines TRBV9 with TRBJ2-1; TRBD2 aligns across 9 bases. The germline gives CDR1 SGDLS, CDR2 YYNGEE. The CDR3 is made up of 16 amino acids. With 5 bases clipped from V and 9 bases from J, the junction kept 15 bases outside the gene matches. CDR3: CASRPQGGSGSGEQFF. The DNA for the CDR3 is TGTGCCAGCAGACCTCAAGGGGGTAGCGGGAGTGGTGAGCAGTTCTTC.

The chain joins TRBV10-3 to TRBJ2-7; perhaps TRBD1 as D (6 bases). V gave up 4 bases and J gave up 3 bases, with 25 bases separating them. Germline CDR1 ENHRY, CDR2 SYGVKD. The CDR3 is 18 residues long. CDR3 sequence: CAISVPAGDTRSGYEQYF. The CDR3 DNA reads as TGTGCCATCAGTGTCCCCGCAGGGGACACCCGATCGGGCTACGAGCAGTACTTC.

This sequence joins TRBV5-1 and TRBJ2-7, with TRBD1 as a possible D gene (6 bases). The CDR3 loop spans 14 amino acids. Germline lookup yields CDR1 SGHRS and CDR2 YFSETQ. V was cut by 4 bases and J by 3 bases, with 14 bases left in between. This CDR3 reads CASSTRGTFYEQYF. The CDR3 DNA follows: TGCGCCAGCAGCACACGAGGGACATTCTACGAGCAGTACTTC.

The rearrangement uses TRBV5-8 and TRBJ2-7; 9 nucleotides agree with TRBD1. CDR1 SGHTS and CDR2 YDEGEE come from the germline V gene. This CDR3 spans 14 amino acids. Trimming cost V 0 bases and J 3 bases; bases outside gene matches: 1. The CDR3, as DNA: TGTGCCAGCAGCTTGGGACAGGGGGGCTACGAGCAGTACTTC. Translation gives CASSLGQGGYEQYF.

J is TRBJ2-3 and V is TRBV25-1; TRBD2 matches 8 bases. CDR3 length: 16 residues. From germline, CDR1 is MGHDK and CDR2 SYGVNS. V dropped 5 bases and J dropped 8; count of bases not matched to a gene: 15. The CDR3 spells CASSTPGGGPRGTQYF. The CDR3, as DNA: TGTGCCAGCAGTACCCCCGGGGGGGGGCCCCGGGGTACGCAGTATTTT.

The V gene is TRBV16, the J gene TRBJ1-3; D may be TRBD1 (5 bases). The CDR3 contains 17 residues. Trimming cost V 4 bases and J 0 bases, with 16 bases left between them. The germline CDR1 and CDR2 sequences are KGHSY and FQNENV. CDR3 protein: CASSRTTVYSSGNTIYF. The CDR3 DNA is TGTGCCAGCAGCCGTACGACAGTCTATAGCTCTGGAAACACCATATATTTT.

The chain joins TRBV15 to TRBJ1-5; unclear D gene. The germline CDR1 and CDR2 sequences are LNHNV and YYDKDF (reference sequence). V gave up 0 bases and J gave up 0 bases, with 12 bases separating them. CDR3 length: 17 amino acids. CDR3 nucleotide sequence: TGTGCCACCAGCAGAGATTCAGAATTTTATAGCAATCAGCCCCAGCATTTT. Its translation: CATSRDSEFYSNQPQHF.

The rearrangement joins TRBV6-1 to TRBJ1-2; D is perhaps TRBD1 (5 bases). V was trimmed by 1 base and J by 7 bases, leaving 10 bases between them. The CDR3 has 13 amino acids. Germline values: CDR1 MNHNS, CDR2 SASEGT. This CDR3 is CASSEGQYLGYTF. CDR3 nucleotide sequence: TGTGCCAGCAGTGAAGGACAGTACCTTGGCTACACCTTC.

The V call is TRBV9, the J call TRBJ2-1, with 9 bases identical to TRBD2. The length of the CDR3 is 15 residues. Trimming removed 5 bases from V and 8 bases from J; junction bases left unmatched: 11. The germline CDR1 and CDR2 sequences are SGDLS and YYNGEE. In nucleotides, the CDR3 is TGTGCCAGCAGTGTGCAAGGTAGCGGGGGCCATGAGCAGTTCTTC. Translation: CASSVQGSGGHEQFF.

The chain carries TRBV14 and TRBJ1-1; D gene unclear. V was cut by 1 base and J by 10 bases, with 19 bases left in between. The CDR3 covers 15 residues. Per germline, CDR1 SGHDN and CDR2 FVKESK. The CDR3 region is CASSQGRRGSSGAFF. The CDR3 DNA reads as TGTGCCAGCAGCCAAGGACGGCGGGGTTCCTCTGGAGCTTTCTTT.

CDR3 sequence reads: CASSESVGSKETQYF. DNA of the CDR3: TGTGCCAGCAGCGAGAGCGTCGGGAGCAAGGAGACCCAGTACTTC. The chain links TRBV9 to TRBJ2-5; the D gene is possibly TRBD2 (6 bases). In germline, CDR1 is SGDLS, CDR2 YYNGEE. V was pared by 3 bases and J by 5 bases, with 17 bases between. The CDR3 is made up of 15 amino acids.

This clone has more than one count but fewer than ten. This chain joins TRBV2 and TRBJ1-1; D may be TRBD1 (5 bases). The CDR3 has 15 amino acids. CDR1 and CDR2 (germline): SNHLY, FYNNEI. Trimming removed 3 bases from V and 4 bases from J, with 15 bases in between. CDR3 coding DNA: TGTGCCAGCAGTGAGAGACAGCTGCAACGCACTGAAGCTTTCTTT. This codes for CASSERQLQRTEAFF. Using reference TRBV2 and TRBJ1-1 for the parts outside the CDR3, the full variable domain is EPEVTQTPSHQVTQMGQEVILRCVPISNHLYFYWYRQILGQKVEFLVSFYNNEISEKSEIFDDQFSVERPDGSNFTLKIRSTKLEDSAMYFCASSERQLQRTEAFFGQGTRLTVV.

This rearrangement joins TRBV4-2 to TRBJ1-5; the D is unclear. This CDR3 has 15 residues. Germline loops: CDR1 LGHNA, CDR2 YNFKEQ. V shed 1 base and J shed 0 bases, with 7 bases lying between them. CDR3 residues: CASSQVGGSNQPQHF. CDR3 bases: TGTGCCAGCAGCCAAGTCGGCGGTAGCAATCAGCCCCAGCATTTT.

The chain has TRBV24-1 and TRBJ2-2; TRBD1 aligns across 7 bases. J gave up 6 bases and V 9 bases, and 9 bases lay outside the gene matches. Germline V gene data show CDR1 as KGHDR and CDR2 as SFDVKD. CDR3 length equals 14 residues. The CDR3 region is CATSDRVVAGELFF. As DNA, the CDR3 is TGTGCCACCTCCGACAGGGTAGTCGCCGGGGAGCTGTTTTTT.

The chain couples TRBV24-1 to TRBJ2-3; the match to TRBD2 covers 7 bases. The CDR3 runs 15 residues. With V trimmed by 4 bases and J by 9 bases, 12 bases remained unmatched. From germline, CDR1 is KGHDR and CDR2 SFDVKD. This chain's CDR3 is CATSESGRGVGTQYF. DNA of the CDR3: TGTGCCACCAGTGAATCTGGACGGGGGGTCGGCACGCAGTATTTT.

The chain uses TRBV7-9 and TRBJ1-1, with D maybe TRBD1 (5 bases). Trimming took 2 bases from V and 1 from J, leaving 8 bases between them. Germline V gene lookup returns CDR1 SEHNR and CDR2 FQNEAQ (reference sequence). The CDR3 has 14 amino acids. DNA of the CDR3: TGTGCCAGCAGCTTACGGGGGGAGAACACTGAAGCTTTCTTT. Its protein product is CASSLRGENTEAFF.